This entry concerns a single T cell receptor (beta chain). This receptor's antigen is unknown. One base away there is no much larger clone; base qualities are not given. This sample stems from a study of blood T cell repertoires in COVID-19 (dated by TCRdb to 2018 to 2021). Regarding the study in general: Samples from collaborators originated in the United States, Italy and Spain and spanned both the acute and convalescent phases of COVID-19. Where HLA class I and class II types were available, the types were taken from metadata supplied by the sample provider, not from assay-based typing. The material from the prospective study consisted of cDNA or gDNA derived from T cells, B-cell-depleted T cells, or PBMCs. The samples were drawn from two sources: the first 160 participants of the ongoing ImmuneRACE study, and fewer than 1,500 subjects contributed by 6 global collaborators. Subjects who had been exposed to COVID-19, were actively infected with it, or had recovered from it provided the deeply sampled blood TCRbeta repertoires that made up the dataset. The repertoires were released in a freely available public database intended as a resource for research on the immune response to SARS-CoV-2. Nearly every sample came with metadata listing a de-identified subject ID, COVID-19 status, age in years and sex. General conclusions and limits of the study: The amount of clinical and demographic metadata varied by source and participant and was provided uncurated.

Each collaborating institution followed its own protocols to collect whole blood in K2EDTA tubes. For TCRbeta analysis, collaborators shipped samples in one of three forms: frozen whole blood, isolated PBMCs, or DNA extracted from either of those sample types. The immunoSEQ Assay, a bias-controlled multiplex PCR, was used to amplify TCRbeta CDR3 regions from genomic DNA. The study's own analysis went as follows. The number of nucleated cells in each sample was estimated by amplification of reference gene primers within the assay. To quantify the absolute abundance of each unique TCRbeta CDR3 rearrangement, sequence reads were collapsed and filtered. For each sample, productive Simpson clonality was calculated as the square root of Simpson's diversity index across productive rearrangements. TCRdb took this table from immuneACCESS and kept in-frame rearrangements with V and J called. Such tables lack part of the clones; where checked against another copy, unresolved V genes explain under half of the gap, and the rest is unexplained. V, J and clone size were drawn from that table, and D and trimming were deduced from the DNA. For this sample the table gives roughly 250,000 clones, of which roughly four fifths were detected only once. The ten largest make up 4.7% of the sample.

The sequenced sample consisted of peripheral blood. The TCR sequence derives from a woman in her sixties or seventies with acute or convalescent COVID-19.

The DNA reads TGCGCCAGCAGCCAAGATCTGCGCGGACTTAACTATGGCTACACCTTC. Its protein is CASSQDLRGLNYGYTF. Recombination linked TRBV4-3 to TRBJ1-2; a confident D gene designation cannot be given. The CDR3 runs 16 amino acids, cysteine and phenylalanine included. The only DNA kept is the CDR3, 48 bases in frame from the first base. V was cut back by 0 bases and J by 1 base, leaving a gap of 12 bases between them. CDR1 LGHNA and CDR2 YSLEER were looked up in the germline V gene.